One and the same sample provided the 10 T cell receptor beta chains below, sequenced in a study of OX40 agonist ivuxolimab in advanced cancers. Generated by immunoSEQ multiplex PCR, the TCRdb table keeps only in-frame clones and is missing some. The sample lists around 58,000 clones; about 94% were seen once. This sample comprised CD4+ or CD8+ T cells sorted from blood, obtained in a trial of the OX40 agonist ivuxolimab. The origin of the receptors is an adult with an advanced solid tumor such as melanoma, head and neck, liver or kidney cancer.

The rearrangement uses TRBV7-2 and TRBJ1-1; no reliable D call. Trimming shortened V by 2 bases and J by 0 bases, and 13 bases separated the two germline ends. Germline values: CDR1 SGHTA, CDR2 FQGNSA. This CDR3 is 16 amino acids long. CDR3 coding DNA: TGTGCCAGCAGCTTAAAAGGGTTCGTGATGAACACTGAAGCTTTCTTT. This translates into CASSLKGFVMNTEAFF.

The V gene is TRBV7-9, the J gene TRBJ2-3; weak D call: TRBD2 (6 bases). The V end was cut by 6 bases, the J end by 9 bases, with 7 bases between. The CDR3 spans 10 residues. CDR1 is SEHNR and CDR2 is FQNEAQ in the germline V gene (reference sequence). CDR3 nucleotide sequence: TGTGCCAGCAGTGGGGGGACGCAGTATTTT. Its protein is CASSGGTQYF.

The chain uses TRBV7-9 and TRBJ2-7, with 7 bases identical to TRBD1. Trimming cost V 5 bases and J 1 base; bases outside gene matches: 11. The CDR3 extends over 16 amino acids. Germline CDR1 reads SEHNR; CDR2 reads FQNEAQ (reference sequence). The CDR3 protein is CASSPGGQVGSYEQYF. The CDR3 DNA is TGTGCCAGCAGCCCAGGAGGACAGGTGGGTTCCTACGAGCAGTACTTC. Using reference TRBV7-9 and TRBJ2-7 for the parts outside the CDR3, the full variable domain is DTGVSQNPRHKITKRGQNVTFRCDPISEHNRLYWYRQTLGQGPEFLTYFQNEAQLEKSRLLSDRFSAERPKGSFSTLEIQRTEQGDSAMYLCASSPGGQVGSYEQYFGPGTRLTVT.

The chain has TRBV2 and TRBJ2-7; 11 bases are a match to TRBD2. After removal of 7 bases from V and 1 base from J, the junction contained 12 bases not matched to a gene. The length of the CDR3 is 17 residues. Germline V lookup: CDR1 SNHLY, CDR2 FYNNEI. The CDR3 region is CASTLLAGEGLSYEQYF. The CDR3 DNA follows: TGTGCCAGCACTTTACTAGCGGGAGAAGGTCTGTCCTACGAGCAGTACTTC.

V and J are TRBV11-2 and TRBJ1-1; D not resolved. Per germline, CDR1 SGHAT and CDR2 FQNNGV. The V end lost 0 bases, the J end lost 4 bases, and 6 bases lay between the germline ends. The CDR3 extends over 13 amino acids. The CDR3 DNA is TGTGCCAGCAGCTTAGACCCCGGCACTGAAGCTTTCTTT. As protein: CASSLDPGTEAFF.

The chain couples TRBV19 to TRBJ2-3, with D possibly being TRBD2 (5 bases). Germline loops: CDR1 LNHDA, CDR2 SQIVND (reference sequence). V was shortened by 3 bases and J by 6 bases, with 13 bases between the two germline ends. The CDR3 loop spans 14 amino acids. CDR3: CASSMKPGSDTQYF. CDR3 nucleotides: TGTGCCAGTAGTATGAAGCCGGGATCCGATACGCAGTATTTT.

The chain employs TRBV28 and TRBJ2-7; D is unresolved. The V gene's germline CDR1 is MDHEN and CDR2 SYDVKM. This CDR3 is built from 13 residues. V was pared by 6 bases and J by 1 base, with 10 bases between. The CDR3 reads CASSLGPSYEQYF. CDR3 bases: TGTGCCAGCAGCCTCGGTCCTTCCTACGAGCAGTACTTC.

V usage is TRBV5-1 and J usage is TRBJ2-7; 7 nucleotides match TRBD1. The V gene's germline CDR1 is SGHRS and CDR2 YFSETQ. CDR3 length equals 17 residues. Germline trimming cut 2 bases from V and 0 bases from J; bases unmatched to any gene: 11. The CDR3 coding sequence is TGCGCCAGCAGCTTAGAAGTTCTGACAGGGACCTCCTACGAGCAGTACTTC. This sequence encodes CASSLEVLTGTSYEQYF. Full variable domain (missing parts from reference TRBV5-1 and TRBJ2-7): KAGVTQTPRYLIKTRGQQVTLSCSPISGHRSVSWYQQTPGQGLQFLFEYFSETQRNKGNFPGRFSGRQFSNSRSEMNVSTLELGDSALYLCASSLEVLTGTSYEQYFGPGTRLTVT.

The rearrangement joins TRBV6-5 to TRBJ2-7; D is undetermined. The germline gives CDR1 MNHEY, CDR2 SVGAGI. The CDR3 runs to 9 residues. Trimming took 10 bases from V and 6 from J, leaving 7 bases between them. DNA for the CDR3: TGTGCCACATCCCCCGAGCAGTACTTC. Translating gives CATSPEQYF.

The J gene is TRBJ2-7, the V gene TRBV14, with 7 bases fitting TRBD1. The CDR3 runs 13 residues. Germline values: CDR1 SGHDN, CDR2 FVKESK. The trim removed 6 bases at V and 0 bases at J, leaving 2 bases unmatched. The CDR3 DNA reads as TGTGCCAGCAGACGGGACAGCTCCTACGAGCAGTACTTC. Protein sequence: CASRRDSSYEQYF.